This TCR beta chain was identified during a study of blood T cells in healthy people across ages. This clonotype was counted only a few times. Combining a sample-barcoded 5' primer with a J-beta primer mix, a second PCR ran for 7 to 11 cycles. Via MiXCR, TCRdb re-called the 5' RACE reads, giving one row per CDR3 protein. The data hold just under 900,000 distinct CDR3 sequences, with around 30% observed a single time. The CDR3 length is 14 residues. Unmatched junction bases numbered 4, after V lost 5 bases and J lost 1 base. The germline CDR1 and CDR2 sequences are LNHDA and SQIVND (reference sequence).

Specimen: blood. The V gene is TRBV19, the J gene TRBJ2-5; 7 positions agree with TRBD1. The TCR was taken from a woman of 80 years or more in good health. The chain's CDR3 is CASSRQGIQETQYF. The CDR3 nucleotides read TGTGCCAGTAGTCGACAGGGAATCCAAGAGACCCAGTACTTC. Combining the CDR3 with reference TRBV19 and TRBJ2-5 gives the whole variable domain DGGITQSPKYLFRKEGQNVTLSCEQNLNHDAMYWYRQDPGQGLRLIYYSQIVNDFQKGDIAEGYSVSREKKESFPLTVTSAQKNPTAFYLCASSRQGIQETQYFGPGTRLLVL.